The present T cell receptor (beta chain) was sequenced within a study of response to subunit inactivated influenza vaccine. MiXCR was run by TCRdb on the RT-PCR reads, yielding one entry per CDR3 protein. The repertoire includes a few hundred thousand distinct CDR3 sequences, 21% of them detected once, and roughly 10% sits in the top ten. Findings and limits, study-wide: With each seasonal influenza vaccination, the authors suggested, few new T cells are recruited.

Germline values: CDR1 SGHVS, CDR2 FNYEAQ. The V end lost 5 bases, the J end lost 8 bases, and 12 bases lay between the germline ends. The CDR3 runs to 12 residues. This clonotype appeared a few times. Its target is unknown. This TCR was sampled from a man in his fifties or sixties who received an inactivated influenza vaccine. The sample consisted of PBMCs from blood, taken approximately 20 months after vaccination. This rearrangement joins TRBV7-6 to TRBJ1-2; D is uncertain. In DNA, the CDR3 is TGTGCCAGCAGCGCCCAAGGCCAGGGCTACACCTTC. Residues: CASSAQGQGYTF.